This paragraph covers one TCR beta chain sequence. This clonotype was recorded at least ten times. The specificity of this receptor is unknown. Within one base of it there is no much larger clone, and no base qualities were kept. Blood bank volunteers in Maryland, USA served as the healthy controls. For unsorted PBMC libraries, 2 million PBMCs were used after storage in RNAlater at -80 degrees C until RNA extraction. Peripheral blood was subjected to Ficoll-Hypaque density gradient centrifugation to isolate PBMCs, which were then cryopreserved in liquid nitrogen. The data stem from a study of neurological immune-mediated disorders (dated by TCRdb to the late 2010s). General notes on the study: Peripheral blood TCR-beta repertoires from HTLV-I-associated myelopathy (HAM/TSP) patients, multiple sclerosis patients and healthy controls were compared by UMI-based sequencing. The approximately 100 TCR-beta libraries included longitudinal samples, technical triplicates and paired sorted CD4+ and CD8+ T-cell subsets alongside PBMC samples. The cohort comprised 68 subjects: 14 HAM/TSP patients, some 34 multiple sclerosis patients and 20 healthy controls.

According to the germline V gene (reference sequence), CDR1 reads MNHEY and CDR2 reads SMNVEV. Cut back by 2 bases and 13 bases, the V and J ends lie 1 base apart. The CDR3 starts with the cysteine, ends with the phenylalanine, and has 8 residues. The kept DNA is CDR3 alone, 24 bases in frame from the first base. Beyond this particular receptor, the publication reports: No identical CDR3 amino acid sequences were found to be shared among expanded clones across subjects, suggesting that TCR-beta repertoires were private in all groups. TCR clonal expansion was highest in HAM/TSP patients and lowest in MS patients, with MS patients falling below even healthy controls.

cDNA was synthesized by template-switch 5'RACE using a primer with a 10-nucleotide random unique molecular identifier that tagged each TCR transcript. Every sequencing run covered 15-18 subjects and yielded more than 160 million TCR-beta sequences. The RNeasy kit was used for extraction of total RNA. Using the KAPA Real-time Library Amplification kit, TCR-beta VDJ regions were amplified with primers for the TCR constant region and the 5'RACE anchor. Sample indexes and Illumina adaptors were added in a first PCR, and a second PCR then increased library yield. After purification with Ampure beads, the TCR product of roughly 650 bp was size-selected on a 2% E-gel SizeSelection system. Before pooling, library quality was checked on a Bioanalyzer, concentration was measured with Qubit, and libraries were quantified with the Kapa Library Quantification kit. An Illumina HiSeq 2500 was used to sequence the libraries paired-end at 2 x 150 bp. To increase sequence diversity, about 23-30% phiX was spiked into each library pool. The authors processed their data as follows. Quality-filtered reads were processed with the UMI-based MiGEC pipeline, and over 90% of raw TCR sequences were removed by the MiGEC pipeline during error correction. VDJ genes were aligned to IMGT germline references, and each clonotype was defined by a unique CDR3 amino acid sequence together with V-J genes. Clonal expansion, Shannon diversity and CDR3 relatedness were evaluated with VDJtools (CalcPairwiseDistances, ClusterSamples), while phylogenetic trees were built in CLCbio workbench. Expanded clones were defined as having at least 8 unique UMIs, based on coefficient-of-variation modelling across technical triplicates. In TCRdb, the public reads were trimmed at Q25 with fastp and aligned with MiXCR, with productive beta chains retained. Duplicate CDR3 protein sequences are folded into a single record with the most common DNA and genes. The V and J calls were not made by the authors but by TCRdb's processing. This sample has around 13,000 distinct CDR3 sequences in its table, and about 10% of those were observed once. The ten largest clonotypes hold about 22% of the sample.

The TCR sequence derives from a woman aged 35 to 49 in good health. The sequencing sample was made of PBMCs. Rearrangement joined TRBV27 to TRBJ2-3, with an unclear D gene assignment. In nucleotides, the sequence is TGTGCCAGCAGTTTAGAGTATTTT. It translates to CASSLEYF.